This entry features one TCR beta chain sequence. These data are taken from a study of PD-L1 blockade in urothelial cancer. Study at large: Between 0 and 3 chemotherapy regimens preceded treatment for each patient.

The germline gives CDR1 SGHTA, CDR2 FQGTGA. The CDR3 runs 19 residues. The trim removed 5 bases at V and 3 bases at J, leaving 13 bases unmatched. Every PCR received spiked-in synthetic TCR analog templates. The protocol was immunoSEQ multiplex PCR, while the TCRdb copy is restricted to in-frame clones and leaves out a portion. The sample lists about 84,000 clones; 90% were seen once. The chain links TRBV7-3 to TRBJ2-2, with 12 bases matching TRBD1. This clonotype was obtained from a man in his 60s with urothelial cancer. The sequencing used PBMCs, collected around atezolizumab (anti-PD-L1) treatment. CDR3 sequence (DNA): TGTGCCAGCAGCATGGCCCCGGGACAGGGGGCAGCGGACACCGGGGAGCTGTTTTTT. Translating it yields CASSMAPGQGAADTGELFF.